The rows below give T cell receptor beta chains drawn from one sample of a study of healthy donors' naive CD4 and CD8 T cells. TCRdb re-called the reads with MiXCR, one entry per CDR3 protein. The sample yields about 200,000 distinct CDR3 sequences, 65% to 75% seen once. The sample taken for sequencing was naive CD4+ and CD8+ T cells sorted from blood, pooled from several donors. The receptors originated from a pool of human donors in good health; the sample pools cells from several healthy donors. CDR3s include the opening cysteine and the closing phenylalanine or tryptophan. D genes are given only for firm matches.

d_call | j_call | cdr3_length | v_call | cdr3_aa
. | TRBJ2-1 | 14 | TRBV29-1 | CSVEIRSSYNEQFF
TRBD2 | TRBJ2-3 | 16 | TRBV19 | CASSIVPAGVTDTQYF
. | TRBJ2-1 | 12 | TRBV5-6 | CASSFPRVEQFF
. | TRBJ2-1 | 14 | TRBV29-1 | CSVNQGLSYNEQFF
. | TRBJ2-1 | 16 | TRBV29-1 | CSDYPRAPLHFNEQFF
. | TRBJ1-5 | 14 | TRBV6-5 | CASSSRGPNQPQHF
. | TRBJ2-1 | 13 | TRBV29-1 | CSVYLRSYNEQFF
. | TRBJ2-7 | 12 | TRBV29-1 | CSVNEGPYEQYF
. | TRBJ1-6 | 15 | TRBV4-3 | CASSQAEPNPRALHF
TRBD1 | TRBJ2-7 | 13 | TRBV6-5 | CASSQGQGYEQYF
TRBD1 | TRBJ1-2 | 14 | TRBV12-3/TRBV12-4 | CASSLAGQNYGYTF
. | TRBJ2-6 | 16 | TRBV27 | CAGSLFGATGANVLTF
. | TRBJ1-2 | 11 | TRBV29-1 | CSVQSGGGYTF
. | TRBJ1-2 | 10 | TRBV29-1 | CSVEWGDYTF
. | TRBJ1-5 | 16 | TRBV15 | CATSRDRGYSNQPQHF
. | TRBJ1-2 | 12 | TRBV29-1 | CSVVNILSGYTF
. | TRBJ2-1 | 14 | TRBV27 | CASSAGPWGNEQFF
TRBD1 | TRBJ1-2 | 14 | TRBV29-1 | CSGGLQTGDGGYTF
. | TRBJ2-3 | 14 | TRBV29-1 | CSVPRWEGTDTQYF
TRBD2 | TRBJ2-7 | 13 | TRBV19 | CASSRSGRAEQYF
TRBD1 | TRBJ2-7 | 13 | TRBV29-1 | CSVEQGHTYEQYF
. | TRBJ2-3 | 14 | TRBV10-3 | CAISPRMSTDTQYF
. | TRBJ2-3 | 12 | TRBV29-1 | CSVWLITDTQYF
. | TRBJ1-5 | 13 | TRBV24-1 | CATSDLSEEGQHF
. | TRBJ2-1 | 11 | TRBV12-3/TRBV12-4 | CASSLWNEQFF
. | TRBJ1-2 | 15 | TRBV27 | CASSLSGGRGYGYTF
. | TRBJ2-7 | 13 | TRBV29-1 | CSVEGQAELEQYF
TRBD2 | TRBJ2-1 | 14 | TRBV20-1 | CSARGGGGANEQFF
. | TRBJ1-6 | 15 | TRBV27 | CASSPEAYLNSPLHF
TRBD1 | TRBJ2-7 | 15 | TRBV6-5 | CASSYSDRGPSEQYF
. | TRBJ1-2 | 14 | TRBV13 | CASSLEAGAYGYTF
. | TRBJ1-2 | 15 | TRBV27 | CASSSSGATNYGYTF
. | TRBJ2-5 | 12 | TRBV30 | CAWSVRAETQYF
. | TRBJ2-1 | 13 | TRBV30 | CAWSPSLPLEQFF
. | TRBJ1-2 | 18 | TRBV29-1 | CSVDLAGSGVHFDYGYTF
. | TRBJ2-7 | 14 | TRBV29-1 | CSVEDPSGLYEQYF
. | TRBJ2-4 | 13 | TRBV7-9 | CASSSLLVDIQYF
. | TRBJ1-4 | 10 | TRBV19 | CASRSEKLFF
. | TRBJ1-1 | 11 | TRBV6-5 | CASSSGPLTFF
. | TRBJ1-2 | 14 | TRBV19 | CASSPDTVIYGYTF
TRBD2 | TRBJ2-3 | 16 | TRBV29-1 | CSVEDSSSGAGDTQYF
. | TRBJ2-2 | 12 | TRBV29-1 | CSVGSRTGELFF
. | TRBJ2-7 | 16 | TRBV4-2 | CASSQDFSSESYEQYF
TRBD1 | TRBJ1-1 | 15 | TRBV4-2 | CASSQDQGPTGPAFF
TRBD1 | TRBJ1-2 | 13 | TRBV6-2/TRBV6-3 | CASATGNLGGYTF
. | TRBJ1-1 | 13 | TRBV12-3/TRBV12-4 | CASNQGLHTEAFF
. | TRBJ2-3 | 12 | TRBV29-1 | CSAPTDKDTQYF
TRBD1 | TRBJ1-2 | 13 | TRBV12-3/TRBV12-4 | CASSLTGASGYTF
TRBD2 | TRBJ2-7 | 13 | TRBV6-5 | CATWGREGYEQYF
TRBD2 | TRBJ2-5 | 16 | TRBV6-6 | CASSYAHSGSAETQYF
. | TRBJ2-1 | 12 | TRBV30 | CACTPSNNEQFF
TRBD2 | TRBJ2-6 | 16 | TRBV29-1 | CSVRTSGVSGANVLTF
. | TRBJ2-2 | 16 | TRBV11-2 | CASSLGAAKYTGELFF
. | TRBJ2-1 | 10 | TRBV29-1 | CSSTYNEQFF
. | TRBJ2-7 | 14 | TRBV6-2/TRBV6-3 | CASSYWIPTYEQYF
. | TRBJ2-7 | 16 | TRBV6-5 | CASSYLSVIDPYEQYF